This entry concerns a single TCR beta chain. This sample stems from a study of CD8+ T cells in alopecia areata. cDNA reverse transcribed from extracted RNA served as the sequencing template. TCRdb's table, derived via immunoSEQ multiplex PCR, lists solely in-frame clones and lacks some. The data show about 180,000 clones, with 59% seen just once and under 15% held by the top ten. The length of the CDR3 is 16 residues. From germline, CDR1 is MNHEY and CDR2 SVGAGI. Trimming removed 2 bases from V and 8 bases from J, with 16 bases in between. The gene calls are TRBV6-5 and TRBJ1-6; no clear D. The sequence derives from a human donor with alopecia areata. This sample comprised CD4+ T cells sorted from blood, obtained at week 0. DNA for the CDR3: TGTGCCAGCAGTTACCGGAACGCCCTATTGTATTCACCCCTCCACTTT. It is translated as CASSYRNALLYSPLHF.